The 8 T cell receptor beta chains in this list originate from one sample, sequenced in a study of blood T cell repertoires in COVID-19. Sequencing used immunoSEQ multiplex PCR; TCRdb keeps in-frame clones, though not all of them. Of approximately 150,000 clones in the sample, around three quarters were seen once. The specimen was PBMCs or T cells enriched from blood (not recorded which). These receptors came from a woman in her seventies in a cohort exposed to, infected with or recovered from COVID-19 (not recorded which).

The chain joins TRBV5-1 to TRBJ1-2; 8 nucleotides match TRBD1. J was trimmed by 5 bases and V by 0 bases; bases with no gene match: 9. CDR1 is SGHRS and CDR2 is YFSETQ in the germline V gene. There are 16 residues in the CDR3. CDR3 amino acids: CASSLARTGFGYGYTF. CDR3 bases: TGCGCCAGCAGCTTGGCCCGGACAGGGTTTGGTTATGGCTACACCTTC.

The chain is built from TRBV15 and TRBJ1-2; 8 nucleotides line up with TRBD1. CDR1 is LNHNV and CDR2 is YYDKDF in the germline V gene (reference sequence). Trimming cost V 3 bases and J 4 bases; bases outside gene matches: 4. The CDR3 consists of 14 residues. For the CDR3, the DNA is TGTGCCACCAGCAGGGGGGACAGGCTCTATGGCTACACCTTC. Protein: CATSRGDRLYGYTF.

In its sample, this clone was seen a few times. The chain carries TRBV19 and TRBJ2-1; 7 positions agree with TRBD2. This CDR3 comprises 13 residues. The V and J ends lost 6 bases and 3 bases, in that order; junction bases with no gene match: 2. From germline, CDR1 is LNHDA and CDR2 SQIVND (reference sequence). DNA of the CDR3: TGTGCCAGTAGGAGCGGGAACTACAATGAGCAGTTCTTC. Translated, it gives CASRSGNYNEQFF.

Only one count was recorded for this clone. This chain uses TRBV7-6 with TRBJ2-7, with 15 nucleotides matching TRBD2. J gave up 4 bases and V 5 bases, and 6 bases lay outside the gene matches. Per the germline V gene, CDR1 is SGHVS and CDR2 is FNYEAQ. CDR3 length: 16 amino acids. The CDR3 DNA is TGTGCCAGCAGCCCCGGACTAGCGGGAGGGCCGTACGAGCAGTACTTC. This gives the protein CASSPGLAGGPYEQYF.

The V gene is TRBV15, the J gene TRBJ2-2, with a tentative D call TRBD2 (5 bases). Trimming cost V 9 bases and J 3 bases, with 14 bases left between them. This CDR3 contains 14 residues. The germline V gene has CDR1 LNHNV and CDR2 YYDKDF (reference sequence). CDR3 sequence: CATRTGTYTGELFF. The CDR3, as DNA: TGTGCCACACGGACGGGAACATACACCGGGGAGCTGTTTTTT. Based on the CDR3 plus reference TRBV15 and TRBJ2-2, the full variable domain is DAMVIQNPRYQVTQFGKPVTLSCSQTLNHNVMYWYQQKSSQAPKLLFHYYDKDFNNEADTPDNFQSRRPNTSFCFLDIRSPGLGDTAMYLCATRTGTYTGELFFGEGSRLTVL.

This chain connects TRBV7-3 to TRBJ2-1, with D perhaps matching TRBD2 (6 bases). The CDR3 covers 14 residues. Trimming removed 1 base from V and 9 bases from J, with 13 bases in between. CDR1 SGHTA and CDR2 FQGTGA come from the germline V gene. CDR3 sequence reads: CASSLSGGRTEQFF. CDR3 sequence (DNA): TGTGCCAGCAGCTTAAGTGGAGGGAGAACTGAGCAGTTCTTC.

The chain employs TRBV11-2 and TRBJ2-7; D perhaps matches TRBD1 (5 bases). The CDR3 totals 13 residues. V was clipped by 0 bases and J by 2 bases, with 5 bases between them. CDR1 and CDR2 from the germline V gene are SGHAT and FQNNGV. The CDR3: CASSLDRAYEQYF. The CDR3 DNA sequence: TGTGCCAGCAGCTTAGACAGGGCCTACGAGCAGTACTTC.

This rearrangement joins TRBV7-9 to TRBJ2-3, with D tentatively TRBD2 (6 bases). CDR3 size: 15 residues. Looked up from germline, CDR1 is SEHNR and CDR2 is FQNEAQ (reference sequence). V was cut by 5 bases and J by 4 bases, with 16 bases left in between. The CDR3, as DNA: TGTGCCAGCAGCATACCGGGAGTTCGAGCAGATACGCAGTATTTT. Amino acid sequence: CASSIPGVRADTQYF.